The rows below give T cell receptor beta chains drawn from one sample of a study of blood T cell repertoires in COVID-19. Clones were sequenced by immunoSEQ multiplex PCR, and TCRdb holds only the in-frame ones, with some missing. The sample includes roughly 380,000 clones, 85% of them seen just once. Source material: peripheral blood. The receptors derive from a woman aged 18-29 years with acute or convalescent COVID-19. Each CDR3 is given with its conserved first and last residue. Each record gives: V gene, CDR3 protein.

V gene: TRBV19
CDR3 protein: CASSLGDIGTDTQYF

V gene: TRBV9
CDR3 protein: CASSVGLAVYNEQFF

V gene: TRBV9
CDR3 protein: CASSQTDRFGYTF

V gene: TRBV19
CDR3 protein: CASSRPPSSGRPQETQYF

V gene: TRBV5-6
CDR3 protein: CASSHTGITYEQYF

V gene: TRBV11-2
CDR3 protein: CASSEGGTRNQPQHF

V gene: TRBV28
CDR3 protein: CASHVPSAVDTEAFF

V gene: TRBV7-9
CDR3 protein: CASTPGTGADTQYF

V gene: TRBV13
CDR3 protein: CASSSTGANTEAFF

V gene: TRBV6-4
CDR3 protein: CASSPQNWNEKLFF

V gene: TRBV29-1
CDR3 protein: CSVATSGSRDTQYF

V gene: TRBV2
CDR3 protein: CASYRDRTTEAFF

V gene: TRBV10-3
CDR3 protein: CAISGDEGVNRSSYNEQFF

V gene: TRBV10-3
CDR3 protein: CAISESGAVGTF

V gene: TRBV15
CDR3 protein: CATSNRDRGGQPQHF

V gene: TRBV19
CDR3 protein: CASIPGGRYEQYF

V gene: TRBV5-6
CDR3 protein: CASSQGGKYSYEQYF

V gene: TRBV9
CDR3 protein: CASSVMGGSYNEQFF

V gene: TRBV5-1
CDR3 protein: CASSQAGLKDGYTF

V gene: TRBV7-9
CDR3 protein: CASSSNGYPDF

V gene: TRBV6-6
CDR3 protein: CASFQGGSSYEQYF

V gene: TRBV24-1
CDR3 protein: CATSDVNNEQFF

V gene: TRBV10-3
CDR3 protein: CAIGAGGPETQYF

V gene: TRBV4-2
CDR3 protein: CASSQAGAGGVGEQFF

V gene: TRBV24-1
CDR3 protein: CATSSPGTGPRGYTF

V gene: TRBV27
CDR3 protein: CASTLRDSYNEQFF

V gene: TRBV27
CDR3 protein: CASSLRAEVVDEQYF

V gene: TRBV13
CDR3 protein: CASSLGSLTYEQYF

V gene: TRBV3-1/TRBV3-2
CDR3 protein: CASSQVVNTGELFF

V gene: TRBV28
CDR3 protein: CASSFVSGANVLTF

V gene: TRBV28
CDR3 protein: CASSRDRIEEGNQPQHF

V gene: TRBV5-1
CDR3 protein: CASSLTGLSSGNTIYF

V gene: TRBV28
CDR3 protein: CASSPGSSSTDTQYF

V gene: TRBV7-9
CDR3 protein: CASSPPTGSYEQYF

V gene: TRBV6-1
CDR3 protein: CASSESKVTEAFF

V gene: TRBV11-2
CDR3 protein: CASSLGVGQGVKLFF

V gene: TRBV7-3
CDR3 protein: CASSLNAGGSYNEQFF

V gene: TRBV15
CDR3 protein: CATSRDRGTEEKLFF

V gene: TRBV29-1
CDR3 protein: CSASSRQGAEQFF

V gene: TRBV9
CDR3 protein: CASQRGTDTQYF

V gene: TRBV6-6
CDR3 protein: CASYLTSSYNEQFF

V gene: TRBV5-1
CDR3 protein: CASSSPGGTDTQYF

V gene: TRBV11-2
CDR3 protein: CASSLGPGGTAQETQYF

V gene: TRBV27
CDR3 protein: CASSLSGAPPTEAFF

V gene: TRBV28
CDR3 protein: CASSWGERNQPQHF

V gene: TRBV5-6
CDR3 protein: CASSLGLAASEQYF

V gene: TRBV6-5
CDR3 protein: CASNQDRGDTEAFF

V gene: TRBV9
CDR3 protein: CASSVDGSNNEQFF

V gene: TRBV30
CDR3 protein: CAWSVLARASAGELFF

V gene: TRBV5-1
CDR3 protein: CASSYSNEGYGYTF

V gene: TRBV7-3
CDR3 protein: CASSLIEREGGEQFF

V gene: TRBV4-2
CDR3 protein: CASSLGLAVYEQFF

V gene: TRBV6-5
CDR3 protein: CASSYAGGQYNSPLHF

V gene: TRBV7-9
CDR3 protein: CASSRVTEAFF

V gene: TRBV2
CDR3 protein: CASNGRGAEGYTF

V gene: TRBV6-6
CDR3 protein: CASSSLGDGYTF

V gene: TRBV2
CDR3 protein: CASSPGLAGGLGELFF